This T cell receptor beta chain was sequenced for a study of patients and donors after allogeneic stem cell transplantation. TCRdb reprocessed the RT-PCR reads via MiXCR and lists one record per CDR3 protein. The data contain approximately 200,000 distinct CDR3 sequences, roughly 15% of them singletons. Germline assignment: CDR1 SGHTA and CDR2 FQGNSA. The CDR3 is made up of 16 amino acids. V shed 1 base and J shed 0 bases, with 10 bases lying between them. The sequence came from a human donor who was either an allogeneic HSCT recipient or a stem cell or donor lymphocyte infusion donor (not recorded which). It is not recorded whose cells these are; they may come from a transplant donor. Sequenced input: blood, either unsorted or a sorted T cell fraction (not recorded which). The V and J genes are TRBV7-2 and TRBJ1-5; TRBD1 is a possible D gene (5 bases). The CDR3 region has the DNA TGTGCCAGCAGCTTAGGCCAGGGTTATAGCAATCAGCCCCAGCATTTT. Translation: CASSLGQGYSNQPQHF.